A single sample gave rise to the 24 T cell receptor beta chains below, sequenced in a study of blood T cell dynamics during melanoma immunotherapy. Sequencing was performed with immunoSEQ multiplex PCR; in TCRdb, only in-frame clones are kept and a portion is missing. The sample has about 10,000 clones; about 86% are singletons. Time point defined: pre-treatment baseline. The source was blood, collected from a patient treated with checkpoint blockade. These TCRs come from a human donor with melanoma.

V is TRBV28 and J is TRBJ1-6, with D perhaps matching TRBD1 (5 bases). Germline CDR1 is MDHEN and CDR2 is SYDVKM. This CDR3 spans 14 amino acids. Between the trimmed V and J ends, which lost 6 bases and 1 base, there was a span of 7 bases. CDR3 nucleotides: TGTGCCAGCAGGGGGGGTTCCTATAATTCACCCCTCCACTTT. This gives the protein CASRGGSYNSPLHF.

This clone was counted only a few times. V is TRBV5-4 and J is TRBJ1-3, with no clear D. The germline CDR1 and CDR2 sequences are SGHNT and YYREEE (reference sequence). V was pared by 3 bases and J by 0 bases, with 4 bases between. The CDR3 is made up of 13 amino acids. The CDR3 DNA reads as TGTGCCAGCAGCTCTTACTCTGGAAACACCATATATTTT. Translated, it gives CASSSYSGNTIYF.

The genes are TRBV30 and TRBJ1-6, with D tentatively TRBD1 (6 bases). The CDR3 totals 14 residues. V lost 3 bases to trimming and J lost 9 bases, with 15 bases between them. The germline V gene encodes CDR1 GTSNPN and CDR2 SVGIG (reference sequence). The CDR3 DNA reads as TGTGCCTGGAGCCAGGACAAAGGGGGTTCACCCCTCCACTTT. It is translated as CAWSQDKGGSPLHF.

The DNA of the CDR3 is TGTGCCAGCAGTGAAACTGTCAGATCGCATGGCTACACCTTC. It specifies CASSETVRSHGYTF. The chain recombines TRBV2 with TRBJ1-2; D is undetermined. The CDR3 totals 14 residues. Trimming took 2 bases from V and 6 from J, leaving 13 bases between them. Germline lookup yields CDR1 SNHLY and CDR2 FYNNEI.

The chain carries TRBV6-5 and TRBJ1-2, with D tentatively TRBD1 (5 bases). The CDR3 spans 12 residues. Trimming removed 10 bases from V and 6 bases from J, with 15 bases in between. Looked up from germline, CDR1 is MNHEY and CDR2 is SVGAGI. CDR3 DNA: TGTGCCATAAGGGGCAGGACACATGGCTACACCTTC. Translation gives CAIRGRTHGYTF.

V and J are TRBV4-1 and TRBJ2-7, with D perhaps given as TRBD1 or TRBD2 (5 bases each). This CDR3 comprises 15 residues. Trimming took off 1 base at V and 3 bases at J, with 13 bases between the two ends. CDR1 and CDR2 from the germline V gene are MGHRA and YSYEKL. The CDR3 reads CASSQAGEGFYEQYF. CDR3 nucleotide sequence: TGCGCCAGCAGCCAAGCCGGCGAGGGGTTCTACGAGCAGTACTTC.

The gene calls are TRBV5-1 and TRBJ1-3; D gene ambiguous. CDR1 and CDR2 from the germline V gene are SGHRS and YFSETQ. The V end lost 4 bases, the J end lost 0 bases, and 14 bases lay between the germline ends. The CDR3 extends over 16 amino acids. CDR3 in amino acids: CASSTMDVDSGNTIYF. DNA for the CDR3: TGCGCCAGCAGCACGATGGACGTAGACTCTGGAAACACCATATATTTT.

The J gene is TRBJ2-1, the V gene TRBV10-3, with unresolved D. There are 13 residues in the CDR3. Trimming removed 3 bases at V and 5 bases at J, with 8 bases between. Germline lookup yields CDR1 ENHRY and CDR2 SYGVKD. CDR3 DNA: TGTGCCATCAGTGATGGCGCCGACAATGAGCAGTTCTTC. It specifies CAISDGADNEQFF.

The rearrangement joins TRBV21-1 to TRBJ1-2; the table assigns TRBD1, which was not confirmed against the DNA. TRBV21-1 is deemed a pseudogene. This CDR3 is built from 12 residues. The CDR3 DNA is TGTGCCAGCGCTGGACAGGGCGATGGCTACACCTTC. It translates to CASAGQGDGYTF.

The chain couples TRBV4-1 to TRBJ1-4, with 11 bases that match TRBD1. The CDR3 runs to 16 residues. The germline gives CDR1 MGHRA, CDR2 YSYEKL. The V segment lost 10 bases and the J segment 2 bases; nucleotides outside the gene matches: 9. CDR3 coding DNA: TGCGCCACCGGACAGGGGGCGCTTCCTACTAATGAAAAACTGTTTTTT. Translating gives CATGQGALPTNEKLFF.

The gene calls are TRBV7-6 and TRBJ1-1; possible D gene TRBD1, 5 bases. Germline V gene lookup returns CDR1 SGHVS and CDR2 FNYEAQ. Trimming pared 4 bases from V and 4 bases from J, leaving 16 bases between. The CDR3 has 15 residues. CDR3 nucleotide sequence: TGTGCCAGCAGCTCTTCCGGGACGGTCCGCACTGAAGCTTTCTTT. The encoded protein is CASSSSGTVRTEAFF.

V usage is TRBV2 and J usage is TRBJ2-2; D is unresolved. The germline CDR1 and CDR2 sequences are SNHLY and FYNNEI. The V end was cut by 6 bases, the J end by 2 bases, with 10 bases between. This CDR3 is built from 14 residues. CDR3 nucleotide sequence: TGTGCCAGCAGCGAAATGCTAAACACCGGGGAGCTGTTTTTT. Amino acid sequence: CASSEMLNTGELFF.

This clone was seen a handful of times. The chain has TRBV2 and TRBJ1-2; 8 bases align to TRBD1. Germline V gene data show CDR1 as SNHLY and CDR2 as FYNNEI. This CDR3 is built from 15 residues. V shed 6 bases and J 2 bases; nucleotides not matched to a gene: 8. The CDR3 loop reads CASRPPDRVNYGYTF. The CDR3 DNA follows: TGTGCCAGCAGACCCCCGGACAGGGTAAACTATGGCTACACCTTC.

This clone was recorded only once. The chain couples TRBV27 to TRBJ1-2, with D unclear. Trimming took off 0 bases at V and 0 bases at J, with 8 bases between the two ends. The CDR3 consists of 15 residues. CDR1 and CDR2 (germline): MNHEY, SMNVEV (reference sequence). CDR3 nucleotide sequence: TGTGCCAGCAGTTTATCGGGGAATACTAACTATGGCTACACCTTC. Translated, it gives CASSLSGNTNYGYTF.

The CDR3 DNA reads TGTGCCAGCAGCTTAGTTCTTGTTCGTCAGCCCCAGCATTTT. Protein sequence: CASSLVLVRQPQHF. The chain joins TRBV7-2 to TRBJ1-5; no firm D call. Trimming removed 1 base at V and 6 bases at J, with 10 bases between. Germline assignment: CDR1 SGHTA and CDR2 FQGNSA. The CDR3 has 14 amino acids.

This clone came up once. This CDR3 reads CASSFPSGRSVAYNEQFF. The CDR3 coding sequence is TGTGCCAGCAGTTTTCCTAGCGGGAGATCGGTCGCCTACAATGAGCAGTTCTTC. The chain recombines TRBV28 with TRBJ2-1; 10 bases are shared with TRBD2. CDR1 and CDR2 (germline): MDHEN, SYDVKM. This CDR3 spans 18 amino acids. V lost 3 bases, J lost 2 bases, and 10 bases stayed unmatched.

V is TRBV5-1 and J is TRBJ2-5; D could derive from TRBD1 or TRBD2 (6 bases each). V dropped 1 base and J dropped 2 bases, with 12 bases sitting between them. The CDR3 spans 15 residues. The germline CDR1 and CDR2 sequences are SGHRS and YFSETQ. CDR3 amino acids: CASSLQGRKQETQYF. CDR3 bases: TGCGCCAGCAGCTTGCAGGGGAGGAAACAAGAGACCCAGTACTTC.

The CDR3 DNA follows: TGTGCCAGCTCGCGCGATCTAATTGCGGGACAAACGAATGAAAAACTGTTTTTT. Protein: CASSRDLIAGQTNEKLFF. The V call is TRBV18, the J call TRBJ1-4; tentative D call: TRBD1 (6 bases). CDR1 is KGHSH and CDR2 is LQKENI in the germline V gene. There are 18 residues in the CDR3. Trimming cost V 6 bases and J 5 bases, with 25 bases left between them.

This clone is medium-sized (0.01 to 0.1%). V is TRBV28 and J is TRBJ2-3; D is uncertain. The CDR3 has 16 residues. Germline V lookup: CDR1 MDHEN, CDR2 SYDVKM. The V end lost 2 bases, the J end lost 1 base, and 13 bases lay between the germline ends. As DNA, the CDR3 is TGTGCCAGCAGTTTAGTTGGCCGGAGCCGCACAGATACGCAGTATTTT. Encoded protein: CASSLVGRSRTDTQYF.

The gene calls are TRBV6-5 and TRBJ2-1; D gene uncertain. Trimming cost V 0 bases and J 7 bases, with 7 bases left between them. CDR1 is MNHEY, CDR2 SVGAGI, per germline. The CDR3 has 13 residues. The DNA of the CDR3 is TGTGCCAGCAGTTACTCTGTGGGGAATGAGCAGTTCTTC. This encodes CASSYSVGNEQFF.

V usage is TRBV23-1 and J usage is TRBJ2-7, with 8 bases matching TRBD1. TRBV23-1 is annotated as an ORF whose role is uncertain. J gave up 0 bases and V 2 bases, and 15 bases lay outside the gene matches. This CDR3 contains 19 residues. CDR3 bases: TGCGCCAGCAGTCAAACCGGCGAAGGACAGGGTGGGTCCTCCTACGAGCAGTACTTC. This codes for CASSQTGEGQGGSSYEQYF.

The J gene is TRBJ1-2, the V gene TRBV6-1, with a possible D match to TRBD1 (6 bases). The V end lost 6 bases, the J end lost 7 bases, and 18 bases lay between the germline ends. CDR1 is MNHNS and CDR2 is SASEGT in the germline V gene. CDR3 size: 14 residues. The CDR3 reads CASRIVTGLSGYTF. The CDR3, as DNA: TGTGCCAGCAGGATTGTGACAGGTCTGTCTGGCTACACCTTC.

This rearrangement joins TRBV5-8 to TRBJ2-7, with a weak D call TRBD1 (6 bases). CDR1 and CDR2 from the germline V gene are SGHTS and YDEGEE. V gave up 4 bases and J gave up 3 bases, with 11 bases separating them. This CDR3 spans 13 amino acids. CDR3 nucleotides: TGTGCCAGCAGCCGGACAGTCGTCTACGAGCAGTACTTC. This gives the protein CASSRTVVYEQYF.

This chain uses TRBV29-1 with TRBJ2-1; 7 bases are shared with TRBD2. The CDR3 has 16 residues. Germline CDR1 is SQVTM and CDR2 is ANQGSEA. V lost 4 bases and J lost 3; bases outside the gene matches: 12. CDR3 loop: CSVVPLADLLYNEQFF. The CDR3 nucleotides are TGCAGCGTTGTCCCCCTAGCGGACCTGCTCTACAATGAGCAGTTCTTC.